The entry that follows covers one TCR beta chain sequence. Under the authors' procedure: Cell counts per sample came from amplifying reference gene primers. TCRdb's table, derived via immunoSEQ multiplex PCR, lists solely in-frame clones and lacks some. V, J and clone size derive from that table, while D and trimming were established from the DNA sequence. Of some 130,000 clones in the sample, roughly four fifths were seen once. This specimen comes from a study of blood T cell repertoires in COVID-19. Study overall: Whether acute or convalescent, the COVID-19 samples came from the United States, Italy and Spain. Sample material is recorded as cDNA or gDNA derived from T cells, B-cell-depleted T cells, or PBMCs.

This sequence originates from a man aged 40-55 years with active or convalescent COVID-19. The material sequenced was peripheral blood.

The CDR3, as DNA: TGCGCCAGCAGGACTAGCGGGGACAACACCGGGGAGCTGTTTTTT. As protein: CASRTSGDNTGELFF. The V gene is TRBV5-1, the J gene TRBJ2-2; TRBD2 matches at 11 bases. The V gene's germline CDR1 is SGHRS and CDR2 YFSETQ. Trimming at V came to 5 bases and at J to 2 bases, leaving 2 bases not matched to a gene. The CDR3 has 15 amino acids.